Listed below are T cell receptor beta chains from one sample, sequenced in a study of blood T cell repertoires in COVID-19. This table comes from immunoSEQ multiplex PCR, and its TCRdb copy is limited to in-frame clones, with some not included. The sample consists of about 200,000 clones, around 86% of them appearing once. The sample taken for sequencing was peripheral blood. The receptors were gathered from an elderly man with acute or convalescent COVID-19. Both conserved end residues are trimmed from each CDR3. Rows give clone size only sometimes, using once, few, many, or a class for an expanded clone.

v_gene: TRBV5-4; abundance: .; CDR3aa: ASSLPGDDTDTQY
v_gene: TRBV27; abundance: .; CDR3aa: ASSSYRGNNEQF
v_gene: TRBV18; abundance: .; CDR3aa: ASSAQGRLWETQY
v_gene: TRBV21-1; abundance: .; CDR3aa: ASNERKSRGSLGANVLT
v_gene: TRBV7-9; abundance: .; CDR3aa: ASSHTRTGLNNEQF
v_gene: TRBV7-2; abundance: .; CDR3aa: ASSSFLAGDTGELF
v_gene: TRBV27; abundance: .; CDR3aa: ASSYFGTGGQPQH
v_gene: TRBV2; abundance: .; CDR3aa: ASSESGTGYRGEQF
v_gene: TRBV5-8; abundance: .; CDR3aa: ASSQGWEPNYGYT
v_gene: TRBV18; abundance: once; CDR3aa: ASSPPHPEASGYGYT
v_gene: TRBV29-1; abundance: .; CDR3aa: SVADSNQPQH
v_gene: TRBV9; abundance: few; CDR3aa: ASSPQGAYEQY